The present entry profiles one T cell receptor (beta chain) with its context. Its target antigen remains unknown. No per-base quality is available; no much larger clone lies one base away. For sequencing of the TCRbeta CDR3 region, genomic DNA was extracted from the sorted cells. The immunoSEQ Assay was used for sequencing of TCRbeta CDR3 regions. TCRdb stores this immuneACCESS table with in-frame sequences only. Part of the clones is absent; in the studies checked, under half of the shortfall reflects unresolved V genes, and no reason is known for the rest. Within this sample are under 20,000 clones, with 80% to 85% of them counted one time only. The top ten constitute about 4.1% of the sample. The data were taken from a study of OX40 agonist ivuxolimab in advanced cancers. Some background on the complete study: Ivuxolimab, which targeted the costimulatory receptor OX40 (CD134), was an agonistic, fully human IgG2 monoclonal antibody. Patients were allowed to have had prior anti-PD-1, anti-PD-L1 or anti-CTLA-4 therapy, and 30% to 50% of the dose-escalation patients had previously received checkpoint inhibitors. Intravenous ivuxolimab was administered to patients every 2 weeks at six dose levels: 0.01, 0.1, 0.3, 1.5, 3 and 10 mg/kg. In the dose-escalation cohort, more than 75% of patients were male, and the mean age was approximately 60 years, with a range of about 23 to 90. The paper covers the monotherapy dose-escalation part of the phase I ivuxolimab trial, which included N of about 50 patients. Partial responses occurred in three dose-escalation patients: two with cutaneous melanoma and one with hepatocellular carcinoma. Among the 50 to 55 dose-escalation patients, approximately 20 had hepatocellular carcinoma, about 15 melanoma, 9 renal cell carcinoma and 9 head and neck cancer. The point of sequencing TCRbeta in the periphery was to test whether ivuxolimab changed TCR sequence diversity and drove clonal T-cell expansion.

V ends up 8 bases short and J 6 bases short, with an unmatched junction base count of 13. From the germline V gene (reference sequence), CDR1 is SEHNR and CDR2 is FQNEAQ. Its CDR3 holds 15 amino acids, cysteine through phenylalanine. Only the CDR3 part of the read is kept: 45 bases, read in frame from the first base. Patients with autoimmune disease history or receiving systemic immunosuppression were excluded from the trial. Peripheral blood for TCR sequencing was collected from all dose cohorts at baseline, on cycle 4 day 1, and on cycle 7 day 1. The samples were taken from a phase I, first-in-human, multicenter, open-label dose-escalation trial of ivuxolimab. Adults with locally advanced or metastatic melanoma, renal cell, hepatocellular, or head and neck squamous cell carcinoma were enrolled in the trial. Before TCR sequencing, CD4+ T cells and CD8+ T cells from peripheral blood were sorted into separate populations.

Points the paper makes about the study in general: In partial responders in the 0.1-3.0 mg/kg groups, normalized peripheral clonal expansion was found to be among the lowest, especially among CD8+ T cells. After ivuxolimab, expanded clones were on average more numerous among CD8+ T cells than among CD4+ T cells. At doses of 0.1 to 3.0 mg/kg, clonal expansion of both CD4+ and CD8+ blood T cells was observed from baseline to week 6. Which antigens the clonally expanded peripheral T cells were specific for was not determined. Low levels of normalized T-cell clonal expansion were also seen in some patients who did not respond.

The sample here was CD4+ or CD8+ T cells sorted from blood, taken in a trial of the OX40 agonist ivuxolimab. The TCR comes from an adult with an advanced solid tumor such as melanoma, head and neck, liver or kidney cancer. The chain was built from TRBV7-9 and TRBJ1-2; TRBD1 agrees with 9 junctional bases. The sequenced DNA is TGTGCCAGCGGAAAAGAAACAGGGGGCGGAAATGGCTACACCTTC. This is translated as CASGKETGGGNGYTF. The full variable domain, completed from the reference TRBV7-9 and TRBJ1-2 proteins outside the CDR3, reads DTGVSQNPRHKITKRGQNVTFRCDPISEHNRLYWYRQTLGQGPEFLTYFQNEAQLEKSRLLSDRFSAERPKGSFSTLEIQRTEQGDSAMYLCASGKETGGGNGYTFGSGTRLTVV.